The next 10 T cell receptor beta chains were all read from a single sample in a study of beta chain features in type 1 diabetes. The study reverse transcribed the entire isolated RNA, so it sequenced expressed TCRB transcripts. Libraries were prepared by immunoSEQ multiplex PCR; TCRdb keeps only in-frame clonotypes and omits some of them. Of about 360,000 clones listed, roughly 12% are singletons. The specimen sequenced was naive CD4+ T cells from blood. These receptors originate from a man in his late teens or twenties in good health.

V and J are TRBV11-3 and TRBJ2-7, with 7 bases fitting TRBD2. Germline V gives CDR1 SGHNT, CDR2 YENEEA. V shed 3 bases, J shed 3 bases, and the junction held 5 bases outside the gene matches. CDR3 length: 14 amino acids. For the CDR3, the DNA is TGTGCCAGCAGCTTTGGAGCGGGGAGCTACGAGCAGTACTTC. This translates into CASSFGAGSYEQYF.

For this clone: An end of the junction does not agree with germline; a read error may underlie this. The CDR3 DNA sequence: TGTGCCAGCAGTCGGGGGAACACTAAAGCTTTCTTT. Translation gives CASSRGNTKAFF. This chain connects TRBV6-5 to TRBJ1-1, with a tentative D call TRBD1 (5 bases). CDR1 is MNHEY, CDR2 SVGAGI, per germline. The CDR3 contains 12 residues.

V and J are TRBV13 and TRBJ2-5, with D unresolved. V lost 0 bases to trimming and J lost 4 bases, with 6 bases between them. CDR3 length equals 13 residues. Germline assignment: CDR1 PRHDT and CDR2 FYEKMQ (reference sequence). This CDR3 is CASSLGSRETQYF. DNA for the CDR3: TGTGCCAGCAGCTTAGGTAGTCGAGAGACCCAGTACTTC.

This clone was picked up a small number of times. The chain carries TRBV7-9 and TRBJ1-3; 7 bases match TRBD1. The CDR3 extends over 14 amino acids. CDR1 SEHNR and CDR2 FQNEAQ come from the germline V gene (reference sequence). With 5 bases clipped from V and 3 bases from J, the junction kept 4 bases outside the gene matches. CDR3 in DNA: TGTGCCAGCAGCAGCTACAGGGGTGGAAACACCATATATTTT. Protein product: CASSSYRGGNTIYF.

The V and J genes are TRBV14 and TRBJ2-1, with 8 bases that match TRBD1. The junction had 5 bases not matched to a gene; V was cut back by 4 bases and J by 3 bases. Germline assignment: CDR1 SGHDN and CDR2 FVKESK. The CDR3 is made up of 15 amino acids. In DNA, the CDR3 is TGTGCCAGCAGCCTCCCCGGGACAGGCTACAATGAGCAGTTCTTC. As protein: CASSLPGTGYNEQFF.

This clone showed up just a few times. The chain carries TRBV28 and TRBJ1-2; no clear D gene. Germline V gene sequence: CDR1 MDHEN, CDR2 SYDVKM. Trimming took 5 bases from V and 1 from J, leaving 17 bases between them. This CDR3 contains 16 residues. In DNA, the CDR3 is TGTGCCAGCAGTCCCGCGGCGGAGACTGATAACTATGGCTACACCTTC. It yields the protein CASSPAAETDNYGYTF.

This clone was counted only a few times. The chain employs TRBV6-1 and TRBJ1-2; 7 bases line up with TRBD1. The germline CDR1 and CDR2 sequences are MNHNS and SASEGT. The CDR3 has 16 amino acids. With 1 base clipped from V and 6 bases from J, the junction kept 11 bases outside the gene matches. CDR3 in DNA: TGTGCCAGCAGTGAAGGACGTACTAACAGGGGAAATGGCTACACCTTC. Translated, it gives CASSEGRTNRGNGYTF.

The V and J genes are TRBV7-3 and TRBJ1-1, with TRBD1 matching 8 bases. Germline V gives CDR1 SGHTA, CDR2 FQGTGA. The CDR3 has 13 amino acids. V was clipped by 5 bases and J by 3 bases; unmatched bases: 2. This CDR3 is CASSKTGDTEAFF. CDR3 in DNA: TGTGCCAGCAGCAAGACAGGGGACACTGAAGCTTTCTTT. Combining the CDR3 with reference TRBV7-3 and TRBJ1-1 gives the whole variable domain GAGVSQTPSNKVTEKGKYVELRCDPISGHTALYWYRQSLGQGPEFLIYFQGTGAADDSGLPNDRFFAVRPEGSVSTLKIQRTERGDSAVYLCASSKTGDTEAFFGQGTRLTVV.

This sequence joins TRBV28 and TRBJ2-3; no reliable D call. Trimming stripped 5 bases from V and 11 bases from J, with 14 bases between. In germline, CDR1 is MDHEN, CDR2 SYDVKM. This CDR3 is 12 amino acids long. This chain's CDR3 is CASSAPVVVQYF. The CDR3 DNA reads TGTGCCAGCAGTGCCCCGGTAGTGGTGCAGTATTTT.

This clone was observed a few times. The rearrangement joins TRBV9 to TRBJ2-7; TRBD1 agrees at 12 bases. The CDR3 is 17 amino acids. The V gene end was trimmed by 0 bases and the J gene end by 2 bases; junction bases not matched to a gene: 6. Germline V gives CDR1 SGDLS, CDR2 YYNGEE. In DNA, the CDR3 is TGTGCCAGCAGCGTAGCCGACCGGGACAGGGGGCCCTACGAGCAGTACTTC. It codes for CASSVADRDRGPYEQYF.